The clone carrying this T cell receptor (beta chain) was counted between two and nine times. What it recognizes is unknown. The data derive from a study of OX40 agonist ivuxolimab in advanced cancers. Overall study: Prior anti-PD-1, anti-PD-L1 or anti-CTLA-4 therapy did not bar entry, and about 40% had some. General study findings and limits: Low normalized clonal expansion also occurred in some nonresponding patients. CD8+ T cells averaged more expanded clones than CD4+.

Here immunoSEQ multiplex PCR was the method, and the copy in TCRdb shows in-frame clones only, minus some. The sample holds some 5,600 clones, about 70% seen once. Sample: CD4+ or CD8+ T cells sorted from blood, taken in a trial of the OX40 agonist ivuxolimab. This sequence was found in an adult with an advanced solid tumor such as melanoma, head and neck, liver or kidney cancer.

This CDR3 reads CASSPEISYNSPLHF. The DNA for the CDR3 is TGTGCCAGCAGCCCCGAGATCTCCTATAATTCACCCCTCCACTTT. The rearrangement joins TRBV6-5 to TRBJ1-6; D unclear. Germline CDR1 and CDR2: MNHEY and SVGAGI. CDR3 size: 15 residues. Trimming pared 6 bases from V and 0 bases from J, leaving 9 bases between.